Here is one T cell receptor (beta chain) with its context. Its antigen is as yet unknown. The data were taken from a study of lymphopenia after photon versus proton radiotherapy. Regarding the study as a whole: Post-nadir TCR diversity decline inversely tracked overall survival among those who died. Better survival with proton therapy was suggested as possible, not demonstrated.

The CDR3 extends over 16 amino acids. Germline assignment: CDR1 MNHEY and CDR2 SMNVEV (reference sequence). The trim removed 6 bases at V and 7 bases at J, leaving 16 bases unmatched. Produced via immunoSEQ multiplex PCR; TCRdb's table is partial and in-frame only. The table records 10,000 to 15,000 clones, 88% of them present only once. The V and J genes are TRBV27 and TRBJ2-7; 9 bases match TRBD1. Here the sequenced sample was peripheral blood, taken from a patient treated with photon-based radiotherapy. The sequence came from a man aged 60 to 75 with pancreatic cancer. CDR3 protein: CASRKFAGTGISEQYF. The DNA for the CDR3 is TGTGCCAGCAGGAAGTTCGCCGGGACAGGGATAAGTGAGCAGTACTTC.